The rows below give T cell receptor beta chains drawn from one sample of a study of cytomegalovirus exposure and HLA in healthy donors. Produced via immunoSEQ multiplex PCR; TCRdb's table is partial and in-frame only. The data contain about 150,000 clones, about 82% of them seen just once; the ten biggest clones take up 3.5% to 5.5%. The specimen was PBMCs. These receptors originate from a woman aged 40 to 50 in good health and CMV-seropositive. CDR3s include the opening cysteine and the closing phenylalanine or tryptophan. Fields, in order: V gene, clone size, J gene, D gene, CDR3 DNA, CDR3 protein. D genes are given only for firm matches. Clone size is not always given. Where it is, it says once, few, many or a class for expanded clones.

TRBV19	-	TRBJ2-1	TRBD2	TGTGCCAGTAGTTCCGGCGGGGGGGGCTTACGGCAGTTCTTC	CASSSGGGGLRQFF
TRBV15	-	TRBJ2-5	-	TGTGCCACCAGCAGAAGACAGGTATCAGCGGAGACCCAGTACTTC	CATSRRQVSAETQYF
TRBV7-2	-	TRBJ2-7	-	TGTGCCAGCAGCTTAGTCTGGGACACCTACGAGCAGTACTTC	CASSLVWDTYEQYF
TRBV27	-	TRBJ1-4	-	TGTGCCAGCCGCGGGCTCTCTAATGAAAAACTGTTTTTT	CASRGLSNEKLFF
TRBV27	-	TRBJ2-3	-	TGTGCCAGCAGAAAGGGACTGTCTAGCACAGATACGCAGTATTTT	CASRKGLSSTDTQYF
TRBV7-9	-	TRBJ2-7	-	TGTGCCAGCAGCTTAGGGGGGGTCTACGAGCAGTACTTC	CASSLGGVYEQYF
TRBV27	-	TRBJ1-6	TRBD1	TGTGCCAGCAGTTCCGGGACAGATCGTAATTCACCCCTCCACTTT	CASSSGTDRNSPLHF
TRBV10-3	-	TRBJ2-5	TRBD1	TGTGCCATCAGTGCGGGAGAAACAGGGGGATTGGTCCAAGAGACCCAGTACTTC	CAISAGETGGLVQETQYF
TRBV28	-	TRBJ1-5	-	TGTGCCAGTTCCAGGGTCAATCAGCCCCAGCATTTT	CASSRVNQPQHF
TRBV5-1	-	TRBJ2-7	TRBD1	TGCGCCAGCAGCAAGACAGGGAGCGGCTACGAGCAGTACTTC	CASSKTGSGYEQYF
TRBV15	-	TRBJ2-2	-	TGTGCCACCAGCAGAGATCGAGTGGGGGGCGGGGAGCTGTTTTTT	CATSRDRVGGGELFF
TRBV7-6	-	TRBJ1-4	-	TGTGCCAGCAGCCCCCGAGGGTCCCCTAATGAAAAACTGTTTTTT	CASSPRGSPNEKLFF
TRBV5-8	few	TRBJ1-4	-	TGTGCCAGCAGCTTGGTAATTGGGACTCCGCGGATTTTTTTT	CASSLVIGTPRIFF
TRBV11-2	-	TRBJ2-7	TRBD2	TGTGCCAGCAGCTCAACCGACGGGGGGGCATACGAGCAGTACTTC	CASSSTDGGAYEQYF
TRBV6-5	-	TRBJ1-1	-	TGTGCCAGCAGGCCCGGCCAGCGGCGGGCTTTCTTT	CASRPGQRRAFF
TRBV11-2	-	TRBJ2-7	-	TGTGCCAGCAGCCCACCAGGAGGGCGGGTATACGAGCAGTACTTC	CASSPPGGRVYEQYF
TRBV5-6	-	TRBJ1-1	TRBD1	TGTGCCAGCAGCCCAGCAGGGGGGCGCGGGACTGAAGCTTTCTTT	CASSPAGGRGTEAFF
TRBV28	-	TRBJ1-1	-	TGTGCCAGCAGTTTAAGTGGCTTCGGGGAAGCTTTCTTT	CASSLSGFGEAFF
TRBV28	-	TRBJ1-2	TRBD1	TGTGCCAGCACAGCGTTCCAGGGGGACTATGGCTACACCTTC	CASTAFQGDYGYTF
TRBV2	once	TRBJ1-2	-	TGTGCCAGCAGTGAACAGGCTAACTATGGCTACACCTTC	CASSEQANYGYTF
TRBV10-3	few	TRBJ1-6	TRBD1	TGTGCCATCAGTTGGCCGTCGACAGGGGCCTCACCCCTCCACTTT	CAISWPSTGASPLHF
TRBV4-1	-	TRBJ2-6	-	TGCGCCAGCAGCCACCCAGACAGGACTGGGGCCAACGTCCTGACTTTC	CASSHPDRTGANVLTF
TRBV6-1	-	TRBJ2-7	TRBD1	TGTGCCATAGAGACAGGGGGCTCCTACGAGCAGTACTTC	CAIETGGSYEQYF
TRBV6-5	once	TRBJ2-5	TRBD1	TGTGCCAGCAGAGGACAGGGCCGGGGGGAGACCCAGTACTTC	CASRGQGRGETQYF
TRBV5-4	-	TRBJ1-3	-	TGTGCCAGCAGCTTGGCGGGACACCCAGGGGGAAACACCATATATTTT	CASSLAGHPGGNTIYF
TRBV6-5	few	TRBJ1-1	-	TGTGCCAGCAGGCGGGGGAAGAACACTGAAGCTTTCTTT	CASRRGKNTEAFF
TRBV5-1	-	TRBJ2-3	TRBD2	TGCGCCAGCAGCTTGGGTGGAACTAGCGGCACAGATACGCAGTATTTT	CASSLGGTSGTDTQYF
TRBV11-2	-	TRBJ2-7	-	TGTGCCAGCAGCTTAGGGCAGGCCCTGGCCTACGAGCAGTACTTC	CASSLGQALAYEQYF
TRBV19	-	TRBJ1-2	-	TGTGCCAGTAGTATAGGGGCAGGGGTGGACTATGGCTACACCTTC	CASSIGAGVDYGYTF
TRBV6-6	-	TRBJ2-5	TRBD2	TGTGCCAGCAGTTCTTTGGGGGGGGACGAGACCCAGTACTTC	CASSSLGGDETQYF
TRBV2	-	TRBJ1-4	TRBD1	TGTGCCAGCAGTGTGGGACAGGGGGTCGGTGAAAAACTGTTTTTT	CASSVGQGVGEKLFF
TRBV5-1	-	TRBJ2-5	TRBD1	TGCGCCAGCAGAGCAAACAGGGGCCAAGAGACCCAGTACTTC	CASRANRGQETQYF
TRBV9	-	TRBJ1-6	-	TGTGCCAGCAGCCCAAGGGGGACCTTCTCCTATAATTCACCCCTCCACTTT	CASSPRGTFSYNSPLHF
TRBV5-4	once	TRBJ2-7	TRBD1	TGTGCCAGCAGCCCGGGGCGGGACAGGGGGGTCGAGCAGTACTTC	CASSPGRDRGVEQYF
TRBV5-6	-	TRBJ1-4	-	TGTGCCAGCAGCTTCCGCGGGATGGGCGAAAAACTGTTTTTT	CASSFRGMGEKLFF
TRBV28	few	TRBJ1-1	-	TGTGCCAGCACTCGTCGGGGTGAAGCTTTCTTT	CASTRRGEAFF
TRBV29-1	-	TRBJ2-1	TRBD1	TGCAGCGTTGAAGATAACCGGGACAGCCAAAACAATGAGCAGTTCTTC	CSVEDNRDSQNNEQFF
TRBV30	-	TRBJ1-1	-	TGTGCCTGGACACGGGTACCCAAGAACACTGAAGCTTTCTTT	CAWTRVPKNTEAFF
TRBV6-5	-	TRBJ2-7	TRBD2	TGTGCCAGCAGTGTAGCGGGAGGGCCCCACGAGCAGTACTTC	CASSVAGGPHEQYF
TRBV6-1	-	TRBJ1-2	-	TGTGCCAGCACCAATGGGGGGTCGCAAAACTATAGCTACACCTTC	CASTNGGSQNYSYTF
TRBV7-2	-	TRBJ2-3	-	TGTGCCAGCAGCTTAGCGCGGACTCAATATACAGATACGCAGTATTTT	CASSLARTQYTDTQYF
TRBV28	-	TRBJ1-6	-	TGTGCCAGCAGCCAGACAGGCAGCTCCTATAATTCACCCCTCCACTTT	CASSQTGSSYNSPLHF
TRBV6-5	-	TRBJ2-1	TRBD2	TGTGCCAGCAAACCCCCGGGGGGGGGAGAGCAGTTCTTC	CASKPPGGGEQFF
TRBV27	few	TRBJ2-7	-	TGTGCCAGCAGTTTATCGGCCTTCTACGAGCAGTACTTC	CASSLSAFYEQYF
TRBV6-6	few	TRBJ2-7	TRBD2	TGTGCCAGCGAGAGCGGGGGGGCCCACGAGCAGTACTTC	CASESGGAHEQYF
TRBV5-1	-	TRBJ2-7	TRBD1	TGCGCCAGCAGCTCTGGACAGGGGGCTTACGAGCAGTACTTC	CASSSGQGAYEQYF
TRBV7-9	-	TRBJ1-1	-	TGTGCCAGCAGCTTTAACAGGGACACTGAAGCTTTCTTT	CASSFNRDTEAFF
TRBV6-6	-	TRBJ1-2	TRBD1	TGTGCCAGCAGTTACTCGGATTGGGACAGGAATGGCTACACCTTC	CASSYSDWDRNGYTF
TRBV18	-	TRBJ2-7	-	TGTGCCAGCTCACCACGAACGGGCCGAGGGCCCTACGAGCAGTACTTC	CASSPRTGRGPYEQYF
TRBV7-9	once	TRBJ1-5	-	TGTGCCAGCAGCCTATTAGGGGATCAGCCCCAGCATTTT	CASSLLGDQPQHF
TRBV19	once	TRBJ1-4	TRBD1	TGTGCCAGTAGTCCCGACAGGGGGTTTAATGAAAAACTGTTTTTT	CASSPDRGFNEKLFF
TRBV28	few	TRBJ1-2	-	TGTGCCAGCAGTTTGAATCAGGGGTACACCTTC	CASSLNQGYTF